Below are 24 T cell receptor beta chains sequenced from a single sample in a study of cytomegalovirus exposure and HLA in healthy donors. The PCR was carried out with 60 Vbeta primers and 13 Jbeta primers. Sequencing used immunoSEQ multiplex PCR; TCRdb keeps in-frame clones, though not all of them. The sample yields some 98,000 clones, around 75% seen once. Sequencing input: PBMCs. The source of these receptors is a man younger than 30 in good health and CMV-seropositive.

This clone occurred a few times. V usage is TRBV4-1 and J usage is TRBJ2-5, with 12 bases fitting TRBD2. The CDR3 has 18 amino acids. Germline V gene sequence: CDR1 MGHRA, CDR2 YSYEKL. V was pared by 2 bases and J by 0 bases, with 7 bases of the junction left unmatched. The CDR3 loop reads CASSQTSSGGAYQETQYF. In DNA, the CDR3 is TGCGCCAGCAGCCAAACGTCTAGCGGGGGGGCTTACCAAGAGACCCAGTACTTC.

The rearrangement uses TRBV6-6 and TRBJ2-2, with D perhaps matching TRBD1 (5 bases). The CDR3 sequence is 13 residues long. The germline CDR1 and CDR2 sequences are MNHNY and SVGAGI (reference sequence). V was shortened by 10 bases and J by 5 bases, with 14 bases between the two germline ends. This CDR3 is CAISRAGTGELFF. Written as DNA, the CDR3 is TGTGCCATCAGCCGGGCAGGGACCGGGGAGCTGTTTTTT.

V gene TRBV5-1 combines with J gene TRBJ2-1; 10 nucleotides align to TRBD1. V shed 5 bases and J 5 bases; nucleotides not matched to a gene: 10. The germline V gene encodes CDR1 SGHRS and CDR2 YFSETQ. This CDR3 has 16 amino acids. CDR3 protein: CASRGTGTGVNNEQFF. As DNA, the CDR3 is TGCGCCAGCAGAGGGACCGGGACAGGGGTAAACAATGAGCAGTTCTTC.

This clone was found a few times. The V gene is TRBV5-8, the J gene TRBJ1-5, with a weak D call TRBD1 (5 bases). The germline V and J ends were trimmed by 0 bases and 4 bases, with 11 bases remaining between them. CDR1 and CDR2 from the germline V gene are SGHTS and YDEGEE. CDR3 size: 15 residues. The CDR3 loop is CASSLGNRPNQPQHF. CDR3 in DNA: TGTGCCAGCAGCTTGGGTAACAGGCCAAATCAGCCCCAGCATTTT.

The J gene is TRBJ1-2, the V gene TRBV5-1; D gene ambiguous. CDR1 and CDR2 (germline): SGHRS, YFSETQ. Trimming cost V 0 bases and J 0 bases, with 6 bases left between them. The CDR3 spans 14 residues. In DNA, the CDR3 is TGCGCCAGCAGCTTGGAACAGACTAACTATGGCTACACCTTC. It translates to CASSLEQTNYGYTF.

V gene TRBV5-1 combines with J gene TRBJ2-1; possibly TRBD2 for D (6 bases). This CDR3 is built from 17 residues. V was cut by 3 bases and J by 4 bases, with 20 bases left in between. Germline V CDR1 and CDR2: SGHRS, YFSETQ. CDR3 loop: CASSWTGTSLIYNEQFF. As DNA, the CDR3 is TGCGCCAGCAGCTGGACCGGGACTTCTTTAATTTACAATGAGCAGTTCTTC. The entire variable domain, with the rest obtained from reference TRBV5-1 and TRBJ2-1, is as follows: KAGVTQTPRYLIKTRGQQVTLSCSPISGHRSVSWYQQTPGQGLQFLFEYFSETQRNKGNFPGRFSGRQFSNSRSEMNVSTLELGDSALYLCASSWTGTSLIYNEQFFGPGTRLTVL.

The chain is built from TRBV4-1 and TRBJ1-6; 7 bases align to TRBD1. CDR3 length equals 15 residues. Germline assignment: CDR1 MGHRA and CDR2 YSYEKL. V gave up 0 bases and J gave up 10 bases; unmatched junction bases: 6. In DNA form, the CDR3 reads TGCGCCAGCAGCCAAGAAGGCCAGGGGGGATCACCCCTCCACTTT. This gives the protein CASSQEGQGGSPLHF.

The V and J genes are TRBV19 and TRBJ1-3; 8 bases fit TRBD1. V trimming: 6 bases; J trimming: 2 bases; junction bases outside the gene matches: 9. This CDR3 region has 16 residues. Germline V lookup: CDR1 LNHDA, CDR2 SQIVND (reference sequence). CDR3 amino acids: CASRMDRESAGNTIYF. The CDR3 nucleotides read TGTGCCAGTAGGATGGACAGGGAGTCAGCTGGAAACACCATATATTTT.

CDR3 region: CASSRDRVGSRGGYTF. CDR3 bases: TGTGCCAGCAGCCGGGACAGGGTAGGGAGTAGGGGCGGCTACACCTTC. J is TRBJ1-2 and V is TRBV7-2; 9 bases fit TRBD1. This CDR3 spans 16 amino acids. V shed 5 bases, J shed 8 bases, and the junction held 15 bases outside the gene matches. The germline CDR1 and CDR2 sequences are SGHTA and FQGNSA.

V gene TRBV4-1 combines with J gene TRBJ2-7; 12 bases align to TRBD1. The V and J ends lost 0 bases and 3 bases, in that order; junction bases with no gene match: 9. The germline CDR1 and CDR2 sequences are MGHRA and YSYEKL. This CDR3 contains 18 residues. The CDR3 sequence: CASSQDGTGGFSRYEQYF. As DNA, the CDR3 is TGCGCCAGCAGCCAAGATGGGACAGGGGGCTTTTCCCGCTACGAGCAGTACTTC.

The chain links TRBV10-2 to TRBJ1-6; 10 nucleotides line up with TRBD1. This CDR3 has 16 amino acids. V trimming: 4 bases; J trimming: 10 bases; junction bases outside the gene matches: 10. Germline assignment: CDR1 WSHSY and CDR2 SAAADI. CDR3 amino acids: CASSGKTGGVESPLHF. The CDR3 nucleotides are TGCGCCAGCAGTGGGAAGACAGGGGGCGTCGAATCACCCCTCCACTTT.

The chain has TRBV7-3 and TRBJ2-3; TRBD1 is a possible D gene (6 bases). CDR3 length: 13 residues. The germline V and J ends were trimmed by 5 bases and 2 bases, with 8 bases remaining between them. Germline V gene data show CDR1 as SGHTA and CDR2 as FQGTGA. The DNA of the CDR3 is TGTGCCAGCAGCCGACAGGTCACAGATACGCAGTATTTT. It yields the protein CASSRQVTDTQYF.

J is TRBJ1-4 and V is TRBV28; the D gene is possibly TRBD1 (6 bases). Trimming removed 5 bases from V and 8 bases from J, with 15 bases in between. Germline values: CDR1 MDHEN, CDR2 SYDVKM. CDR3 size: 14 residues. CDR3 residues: CASSPQGTGEKLFF. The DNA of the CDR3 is TGTGCCAGCAGTCCACAGGGAACGGGGGAAAAACTGTTTTTT.

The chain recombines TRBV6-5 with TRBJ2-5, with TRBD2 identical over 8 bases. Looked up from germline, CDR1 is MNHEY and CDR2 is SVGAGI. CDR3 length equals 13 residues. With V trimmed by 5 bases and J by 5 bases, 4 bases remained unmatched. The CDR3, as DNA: TGTGCCAGCAGTACGGGGGGGCGCGAGACCCAGTACTTC. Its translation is CASSTGGRETQYF.

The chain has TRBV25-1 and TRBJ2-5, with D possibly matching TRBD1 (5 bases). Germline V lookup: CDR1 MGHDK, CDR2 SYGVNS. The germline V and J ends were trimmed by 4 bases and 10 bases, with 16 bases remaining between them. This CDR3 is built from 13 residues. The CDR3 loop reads CASSGMNLRDQYF. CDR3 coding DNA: TGTGCCAGCAGTGGGATGAACCTCAGGGACCAGTACTTC.

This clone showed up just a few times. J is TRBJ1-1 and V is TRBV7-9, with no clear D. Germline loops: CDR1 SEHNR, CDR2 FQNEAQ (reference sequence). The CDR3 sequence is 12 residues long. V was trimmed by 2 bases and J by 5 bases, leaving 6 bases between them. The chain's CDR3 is CASSLRGTEAFF. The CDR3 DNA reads TGTGCCAGCAGCTTACGGGGAACTGAAGCTTTCTTT. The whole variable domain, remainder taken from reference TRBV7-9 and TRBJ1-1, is DTGVSQNPRHKITKRGQNVTFRCDPISEHNRLYWYRQTLGQGPEFLTYFQNEAQLEKSRLLSDRFSAERPKGSFSTLEIQRTEQGDSAMYLCASSLRGTEAFFGQGTRLTVV.

The CDR3 region is CATPSAQTEDRSGNTIYF. CDR3 DNA: TGTGCCACCCCTTCGGCGCAAACTGAGGACAGGTCTGGAAACACCATATATTTT. The J gene is TRBJ1-3, the V gene TRBV2; 7 bases align to TRBD1. Looked up from germline, CDR1 is SNHLY and CDR2 is FYNNEI. Germline trimming cut 10 bases from V and 1 base from J; bases unmatched to any gene: 19. The CDR3 runs 18 residues.

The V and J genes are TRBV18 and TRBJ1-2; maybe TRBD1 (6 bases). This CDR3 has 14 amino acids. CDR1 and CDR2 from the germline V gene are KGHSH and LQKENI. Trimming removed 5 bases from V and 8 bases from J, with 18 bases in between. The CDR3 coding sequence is TGTGCCAGCTCAACCTCCGGGACAAACTTCGGCTACACCTTC. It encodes CASSTSGTNFGYTF.

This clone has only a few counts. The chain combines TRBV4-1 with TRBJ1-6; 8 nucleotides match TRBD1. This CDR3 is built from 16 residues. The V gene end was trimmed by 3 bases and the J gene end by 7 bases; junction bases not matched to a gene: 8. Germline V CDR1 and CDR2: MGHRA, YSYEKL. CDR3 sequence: CASSQDRELRNSPLHF. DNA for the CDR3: TGCGCCAGCAGCCAGGACAGGGAGTTGCGGAATTCACCCCTCCACTTT.

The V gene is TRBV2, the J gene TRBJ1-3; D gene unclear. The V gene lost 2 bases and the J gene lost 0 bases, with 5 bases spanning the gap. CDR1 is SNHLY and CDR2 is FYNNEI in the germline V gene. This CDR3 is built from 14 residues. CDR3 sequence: CASSEKSSGNTIYF. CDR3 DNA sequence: TGTGCCAGCAGTGAAAAGAGCTCTGGAAACACCATATATTTT.

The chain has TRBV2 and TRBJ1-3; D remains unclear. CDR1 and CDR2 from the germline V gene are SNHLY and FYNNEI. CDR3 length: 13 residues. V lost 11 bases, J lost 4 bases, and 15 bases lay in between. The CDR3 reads CAAGNKSGNTIYF. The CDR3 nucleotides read TGTGCCGCGGGCAATAAATCCGGAAACACCATATATTTT. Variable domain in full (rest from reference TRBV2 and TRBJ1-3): EPEVTQTPSHQVTQMGQEVILRCVPISNHLYFYWYRQILGQKVEFLVSFYNNEISEKSEIFDDQFSVERPDGSNFTLKIRSTKLEDSAMYFCAAGNKSGNTIYFGEGSWLTVV.

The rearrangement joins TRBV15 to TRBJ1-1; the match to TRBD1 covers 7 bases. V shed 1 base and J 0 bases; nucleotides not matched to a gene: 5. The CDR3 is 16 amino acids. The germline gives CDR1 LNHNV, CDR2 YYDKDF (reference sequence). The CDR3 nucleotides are TGTGCCACCAGCAGAGGTCGACAGGGTCTGAACACTGAAGCTTTCTTT. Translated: CATSRGRQGLNTEAFF.

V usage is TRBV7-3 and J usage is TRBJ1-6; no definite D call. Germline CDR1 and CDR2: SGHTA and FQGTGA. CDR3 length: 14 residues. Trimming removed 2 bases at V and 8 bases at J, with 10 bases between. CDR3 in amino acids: CASSLEYGDSPLHF. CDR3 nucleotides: TGTGCCAGCAGCTTAGAATACGGGGATTCACCCCTCCACTTT.

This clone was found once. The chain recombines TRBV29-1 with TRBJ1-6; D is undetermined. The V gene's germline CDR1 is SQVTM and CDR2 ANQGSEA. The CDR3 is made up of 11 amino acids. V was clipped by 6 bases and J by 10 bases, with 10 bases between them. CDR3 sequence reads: CSVETWSPLHF. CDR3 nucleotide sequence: TGCAGCGTGGAAACATGGTCACCCCTCCACTTT.